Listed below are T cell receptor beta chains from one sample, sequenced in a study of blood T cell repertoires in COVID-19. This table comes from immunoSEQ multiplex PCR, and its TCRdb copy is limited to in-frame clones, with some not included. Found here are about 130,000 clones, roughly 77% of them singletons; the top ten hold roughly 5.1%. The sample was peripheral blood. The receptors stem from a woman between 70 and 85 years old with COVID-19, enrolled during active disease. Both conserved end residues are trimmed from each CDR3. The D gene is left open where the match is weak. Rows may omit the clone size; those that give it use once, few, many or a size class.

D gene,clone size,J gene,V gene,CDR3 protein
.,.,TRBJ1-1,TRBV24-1,ATSDSGGNTEAF
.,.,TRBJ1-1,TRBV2,ASSEAFVSTEAF
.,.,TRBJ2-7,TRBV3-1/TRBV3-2,ASSHRRQFSSSYEQY
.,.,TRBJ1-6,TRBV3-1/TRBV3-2,ASSQGPGSESPLH
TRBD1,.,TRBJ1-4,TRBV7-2,ASSMNRGRGNEKLF
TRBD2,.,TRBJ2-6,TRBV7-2,ASSLMGGPIAGANVLT
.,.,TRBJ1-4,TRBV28,AGGLGEKLF
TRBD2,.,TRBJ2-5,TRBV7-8,ASSLDAGTSGGAVETQY
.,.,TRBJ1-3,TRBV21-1,ASPLKTGAGNTIY
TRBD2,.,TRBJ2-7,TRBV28,ASSLVASGSYEQY
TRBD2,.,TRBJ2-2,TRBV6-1,ASSASGASNTGELF
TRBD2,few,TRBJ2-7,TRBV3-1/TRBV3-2,ASSRKSSGPYEQY
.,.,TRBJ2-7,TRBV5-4,ASSNIPGQDYEQY
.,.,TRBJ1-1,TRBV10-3,ATTYGGTEAF
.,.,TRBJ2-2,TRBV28,ASSLYGGSGELF
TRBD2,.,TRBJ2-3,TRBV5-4,ASSLAGNTDTQY
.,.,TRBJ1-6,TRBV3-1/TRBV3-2,ASSQVAGGSPLH
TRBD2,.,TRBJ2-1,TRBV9,ASSVDTSGGVKDEQF
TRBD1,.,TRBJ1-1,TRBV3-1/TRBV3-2,ASSNTGGVTEAF
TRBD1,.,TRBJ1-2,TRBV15,ATARTGLNYGYT
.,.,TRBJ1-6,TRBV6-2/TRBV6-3,ASSTNRNTNSPLH
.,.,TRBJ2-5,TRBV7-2,ASSLGVGSGVETQY
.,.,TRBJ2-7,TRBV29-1,SVTLGGPAGFDEQY
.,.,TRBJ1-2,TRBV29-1,SAGGDPGAGGYT
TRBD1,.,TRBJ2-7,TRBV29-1,SAGTGNREQY
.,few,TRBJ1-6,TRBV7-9,ASSQSGIYSPLH